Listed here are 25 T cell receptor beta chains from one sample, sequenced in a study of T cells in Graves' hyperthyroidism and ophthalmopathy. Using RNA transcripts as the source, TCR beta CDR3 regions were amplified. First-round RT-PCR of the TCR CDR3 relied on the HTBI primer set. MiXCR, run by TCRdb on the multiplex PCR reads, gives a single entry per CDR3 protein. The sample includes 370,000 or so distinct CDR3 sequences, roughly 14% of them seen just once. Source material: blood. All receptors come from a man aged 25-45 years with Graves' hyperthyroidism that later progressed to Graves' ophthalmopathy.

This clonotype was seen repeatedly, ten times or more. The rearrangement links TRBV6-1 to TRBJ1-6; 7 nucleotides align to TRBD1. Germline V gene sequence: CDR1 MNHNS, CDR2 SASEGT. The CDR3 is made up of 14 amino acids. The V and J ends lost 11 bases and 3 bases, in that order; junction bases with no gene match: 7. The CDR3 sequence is CAYRQGDYNSPLHF. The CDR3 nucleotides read TGTGCCTACCGACAGGGAGACTATAATTCACCCCTCCACTTT.

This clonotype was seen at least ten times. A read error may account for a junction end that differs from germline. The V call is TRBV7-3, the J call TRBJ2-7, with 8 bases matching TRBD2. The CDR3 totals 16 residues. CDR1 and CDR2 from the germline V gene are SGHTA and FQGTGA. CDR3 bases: TGTGCCAGCAGCCTAACCCCGGGCGGGGGGTCCTACGAGCAGTACTTC. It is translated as CASSLTPGGGSYEQYF.

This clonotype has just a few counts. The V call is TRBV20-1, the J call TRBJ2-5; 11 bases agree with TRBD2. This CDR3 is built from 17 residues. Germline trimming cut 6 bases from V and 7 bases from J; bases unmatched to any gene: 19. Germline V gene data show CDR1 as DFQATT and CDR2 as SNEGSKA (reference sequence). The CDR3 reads CSAEGIAGGYTKGTQYF. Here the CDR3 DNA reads TGCAGTGCAGAGGGGATAGCGGGGGGGTATACCAAGGGGACCCAGTACTTC.

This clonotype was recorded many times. The CDR3: CASSLVTSSYNEQFF. The DNA for the CDR3 is TGTGCCAGCAGCTTAGTTACCAGCTCCTACAATGAGCAGTTCTTC. This chain links TRBV7-8 with TRBJ2-1; no clear D gene. Trimming left V 1 base short and J 0 bases short, with 7 bases between. The length of the CDR3 is 15 residues. The V gene's germline CDR1 is SGHVS and CDR2 FQNEAQ.

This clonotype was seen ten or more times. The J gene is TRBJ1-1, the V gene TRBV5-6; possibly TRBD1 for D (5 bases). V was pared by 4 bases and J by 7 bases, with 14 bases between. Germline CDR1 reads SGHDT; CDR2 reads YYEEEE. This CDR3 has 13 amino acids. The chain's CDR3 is CASSLGRRSEAFF. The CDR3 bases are TGTGCCAGCAGCCTGGGGCGACGGAGTGAAGCTTTCTTT.

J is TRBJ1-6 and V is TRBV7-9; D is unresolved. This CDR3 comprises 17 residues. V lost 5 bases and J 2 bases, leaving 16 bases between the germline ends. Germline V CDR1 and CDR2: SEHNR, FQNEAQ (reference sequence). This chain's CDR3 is CASSNSGARAYNSPLHF. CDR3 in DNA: TGTGCCAGCAGCAACTCCGGCGCGAGGGCCTATAATTCACCCCTCCACTTT.

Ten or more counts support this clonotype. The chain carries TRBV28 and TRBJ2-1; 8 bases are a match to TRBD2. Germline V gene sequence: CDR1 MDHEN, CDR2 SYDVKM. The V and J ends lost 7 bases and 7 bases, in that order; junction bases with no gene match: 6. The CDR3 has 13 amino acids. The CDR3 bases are TGTGCCAGCAACAGCGGGGGTACGAATGAGCAGTTCTTC. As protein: CASNSGGTNEQFF.

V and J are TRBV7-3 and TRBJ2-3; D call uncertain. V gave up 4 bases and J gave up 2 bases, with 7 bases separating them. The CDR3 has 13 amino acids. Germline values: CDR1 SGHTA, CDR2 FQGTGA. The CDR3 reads CASSWTDTDTQYF. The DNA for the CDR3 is TGTGCCAGCAGCTGGACCGACACAGATACGCAGTATTTT.

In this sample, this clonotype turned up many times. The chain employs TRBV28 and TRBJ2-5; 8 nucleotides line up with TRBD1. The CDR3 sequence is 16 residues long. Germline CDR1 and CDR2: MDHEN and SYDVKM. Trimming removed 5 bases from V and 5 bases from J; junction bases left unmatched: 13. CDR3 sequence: CASSHRDRGKKETQYF. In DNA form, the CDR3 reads TGTGCCAGCAGTCACCGCGACAGGGGAAAGAAGGAGACCCAGTACTTC.

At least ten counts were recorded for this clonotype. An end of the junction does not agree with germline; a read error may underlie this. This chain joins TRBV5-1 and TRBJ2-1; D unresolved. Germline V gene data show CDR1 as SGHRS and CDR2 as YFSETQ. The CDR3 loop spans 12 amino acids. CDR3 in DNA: TGCGCCAGCAGCTTGTCCTACTATGAGCAGTTCTTC. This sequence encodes CASSLSYYEQFF.

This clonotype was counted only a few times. The CDR3 nucleotides read TGTGCCAGCAGTGAGGCGTGGGGAAAGTGGTATGGCTACACCTTC. Amino acids: CASSEAWGKWYGYTF. This sequence joins TRBV6-1 and TRBJ1-2; no clear D. The germline V gene encodes CDR1 MNHNS and CDR2 SASEGT. The CDR3 is made up of 15 amino acids. The germline V and J ends were trimmed by 3 bases and 5 bases, with 16 bases remaining between them.

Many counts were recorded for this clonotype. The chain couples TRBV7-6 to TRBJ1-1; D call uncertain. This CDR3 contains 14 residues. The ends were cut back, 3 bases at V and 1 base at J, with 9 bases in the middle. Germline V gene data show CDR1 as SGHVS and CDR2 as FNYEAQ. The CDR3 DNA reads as TGTGCCAGCAGCTTTTCACAATCGAACACTGAAGCTTTCTTT. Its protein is CASSFSQSNTEAFF.

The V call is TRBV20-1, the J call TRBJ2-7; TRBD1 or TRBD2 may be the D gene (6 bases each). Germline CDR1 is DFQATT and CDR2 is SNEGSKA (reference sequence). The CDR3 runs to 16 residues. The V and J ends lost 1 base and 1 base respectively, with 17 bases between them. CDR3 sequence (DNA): TGCAGTGCTAGAGTTGCCGGTGGAGGGGGATCCTACGAGCAGTACTTC. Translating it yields CSARVAGGGGSYEQYF.

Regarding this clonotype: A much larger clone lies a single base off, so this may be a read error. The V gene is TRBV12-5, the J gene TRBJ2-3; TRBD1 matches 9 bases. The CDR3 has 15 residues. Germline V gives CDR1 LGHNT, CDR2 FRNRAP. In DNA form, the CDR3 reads TGTGCTAGTGGTCCCGGGACAGGGTATTCAGATACGCACTATTTT. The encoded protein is CASGPGTGYSDTHYF.

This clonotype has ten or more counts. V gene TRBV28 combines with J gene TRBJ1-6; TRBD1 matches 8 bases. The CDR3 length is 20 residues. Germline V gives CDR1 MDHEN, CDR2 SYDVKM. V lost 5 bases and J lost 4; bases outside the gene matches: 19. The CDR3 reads CASSVNSQTGEAPYNSPLHF. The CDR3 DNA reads TGTGCCAGCAGTGTCAACTCCCAGACAGGGGAGGCACCGTATAATTCACCCCTCCACTTT. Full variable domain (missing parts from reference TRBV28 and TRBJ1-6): DVKVTQSSRYLVKRTGEKVFLECVQDMDHENMFWYRQDPGLGLRLIYFSYDVKMKEKGDIPEGYSVSREKKERFSLILESASTNQTSMYLCASSVNSQTGEAPYNSPLHFGNGTRLTVT.

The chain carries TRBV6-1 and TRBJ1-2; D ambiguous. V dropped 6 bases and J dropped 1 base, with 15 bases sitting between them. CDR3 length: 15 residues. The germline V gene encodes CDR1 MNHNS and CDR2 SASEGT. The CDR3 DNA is TGTGCCAGCAGGGGTTACTTACACGGTAACTATGGCTACACCTTC. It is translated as CASRGYLHGNYGYTF.

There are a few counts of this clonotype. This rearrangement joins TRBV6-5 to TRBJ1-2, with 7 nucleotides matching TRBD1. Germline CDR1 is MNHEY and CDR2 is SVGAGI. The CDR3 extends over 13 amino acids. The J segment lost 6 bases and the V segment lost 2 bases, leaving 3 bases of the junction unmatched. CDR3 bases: TGTGCCAGCAGTTACCGGACAGGCGATGGCTACACCTTC. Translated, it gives CASSYRTGDGYTF.

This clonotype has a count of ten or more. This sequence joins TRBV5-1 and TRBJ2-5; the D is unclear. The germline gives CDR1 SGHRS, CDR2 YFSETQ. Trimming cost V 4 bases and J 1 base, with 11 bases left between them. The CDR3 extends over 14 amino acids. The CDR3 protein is CASSPGRTQETQYF. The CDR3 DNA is TGCGCCAGCAGCCCCGGACGGACCCAAGAGACCCAGTACTTC.

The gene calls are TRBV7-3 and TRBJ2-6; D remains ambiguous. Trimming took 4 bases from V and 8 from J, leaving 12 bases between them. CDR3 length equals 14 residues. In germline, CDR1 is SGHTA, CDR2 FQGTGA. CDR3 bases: TGTGCCAGCAGCTATCCCGGATTTTCCAACGTCCTGACTTTC. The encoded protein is CASSYPGFSNVLTF. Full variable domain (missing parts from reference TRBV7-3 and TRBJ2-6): GAGVSQTPSNKVTEKGKYVELRCDPISGHTALYWYRQSLGQGPEFLIYFQGTGAADDSGLPNDRFFAVRPEGSVSTLKIQRTERGDSAVYLCASSYPGFSNVLTFGAGSRLTVL.

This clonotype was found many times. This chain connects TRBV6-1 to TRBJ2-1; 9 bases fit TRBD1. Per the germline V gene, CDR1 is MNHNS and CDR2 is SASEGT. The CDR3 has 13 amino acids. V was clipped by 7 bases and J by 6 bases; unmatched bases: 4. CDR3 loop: CASIQGAGNEQFF. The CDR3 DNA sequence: TGTGCCAGCATACAGGGGGCTGGCAATGAGCAGTTCTTC.

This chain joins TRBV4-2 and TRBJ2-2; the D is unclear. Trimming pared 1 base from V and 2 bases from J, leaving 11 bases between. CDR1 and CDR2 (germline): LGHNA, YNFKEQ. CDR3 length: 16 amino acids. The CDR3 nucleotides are TGTGCCAGCAGCCAAGCGGGCCATCAAAACACCGGGGAGCTGTTTTTT. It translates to CASSQAGHQNTGELFF.

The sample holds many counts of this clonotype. The CDR3 protein is CASSAELQGIGEKLFF. The CDR3, as DNA: TGTGCCAGCAGTGCCGAGCTACAGGGGATAGGGGAAAAACTGTTTTTT. The chain is built from TRBV6-1 and TRBJ1-4; 7 positions agree with TRBD1. Trimming cost V 4 bases and J 8 bases; bases outside gene matches: 13. The CDR3 is made up of 16 amino acids. Germline V gene data show CDR1 as MNHNS and CDR2 as SASEGT.

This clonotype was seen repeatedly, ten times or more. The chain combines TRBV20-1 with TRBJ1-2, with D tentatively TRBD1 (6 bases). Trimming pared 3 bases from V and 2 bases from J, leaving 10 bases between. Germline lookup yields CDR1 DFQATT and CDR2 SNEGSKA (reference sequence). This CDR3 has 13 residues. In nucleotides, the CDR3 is TGCAGTGCTAGGGAACAGGGAAACTATGGCTACACCTTC. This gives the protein CSAREQGNYGYTF.

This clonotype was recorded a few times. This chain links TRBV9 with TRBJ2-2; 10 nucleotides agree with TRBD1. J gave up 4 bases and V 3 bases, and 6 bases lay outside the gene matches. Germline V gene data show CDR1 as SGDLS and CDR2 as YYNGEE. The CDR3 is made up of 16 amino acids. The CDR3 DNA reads TGTGCCAGCAGCGATCGACAGGGGGCTGGCACCGGGGAGCTGTTTTTT. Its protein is CASSDRQGAGTGELFF.

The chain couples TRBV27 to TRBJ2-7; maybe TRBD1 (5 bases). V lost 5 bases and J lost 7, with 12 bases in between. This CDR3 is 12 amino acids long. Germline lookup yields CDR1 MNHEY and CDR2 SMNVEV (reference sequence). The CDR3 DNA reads TGTGCCAGCAGTCCATTAAGGGGAGAGCAGTACTTC. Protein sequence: CASSPLRGEQYF.